This T cell receptor beta chain emerged from a study of early T cells in non-severe SARS-CoV-2 infection (dated by TCRdb to the early 2020s). Regarding the complete study: Because TCR sequencing was done on bulk RNA from unsorted whole blood, the alpha and beta chains could not be paired. General findings and caveats noted by the study authors: VDJdb matching was skewed toward anti-spike CD8 responses and likely underestimated virus-specific expansions by missing private and CD4 specificities.

Library generation was performed with 5' RACE. These reads were obtained on a NextSeq 500. To correct for sequencing error and PCR bias, the TCR library protocol tagged individual cDNA molecules with unique molecular identifiers. TCR alpha and beta chains were both sequenced, and the abundances of alpha and beta sequences in each sample were closely correlated with each other. Turning to the authors' computational methods: Decombinator V4 was used to perform V gene, J gene and CDR3 annotation of TCR sequences. TCRs were defined as expanded if a significant change between any two time points was detected under a Poisson model with p below 0.0001. TCR abundances were normalised to the total number of TCRs sequenced per sample and were expressed as counts per million. TRAV1-2 paired with TRAJ12, TRAJ20 or TRAJ33 defined MAIT TCRs, while TRAV10 paired with TRAJ18 defined iNKT TCRs. VDJdb, accessed 1 November 2021, was searched for CMV, EBV and SARS-CoV-2 annotated TCRs, excluding TCRs annotated for multiple antigens. Using fastp at Q25 and MiXCR, TCRdb reprocessed the public reads and kept productive beta chains. When rows share a CDR3 protein, they turn into one entry using the most common DNA and genes. TCRdb's processing, not the authors', yielded these V and J calls. The table for this sample lists 75,000 to 100,000 distinct CDR3 sequences; about 14% of them were counted only once. The top ten constitute approximately 9.9% of the sample.

In regard to this clonotype: Its antigen is unknown. Base qualities are not provided; no much larger clone lies one nucleotide away.

Set within a cohort of healthcare workers in London, UK, this nested case-control study involved weekly PCR testing of nasopharyngeal swabs along with blood sampling. Healthcare workers were recruited during the week of the UK lockdown, between 23 and 31 March 2020, and followed weekly for up to roughly 15 weeks. Germline trimming: 2 bases from V, 3 bases from J; junction bases outside gene matches: 7. Including cysteine and phenylalanine, the CDR3 has 16 amino acids. Of the read, only the CDR3 DNA is kept; its 48 bases are in frame from base 1. From the germline V gene, CDR1 is MNHNS and CDR2 is SASEGT.

The sequence came from an adult who was a healthcare worker with PCR-confirmed SARS-CoV-2 infection or an uninfected control (not recorded which). Sequenced material: whole blood. The V and J genes are TRBV6-1 and TRBJ1-1; 9 middle bases align to TRBD1. CDR3 protein: CASSETPRDRDTEAFF. The bases read TGTGCCAGCAGTGAAACTCCTCGGGACAGGGACACTGAAGCTTTCTTT.